This T cell receptor beta chain was captured by sequencing in a study of OX40 agonist ivuxolimab in advanced cancers. Study-wide context: Ivuxolimab was an agonistic, fully human IgG2 monoclonal antibody directed against OX40 (CD134), a costimulatory receptor. Intravenous ivuxolimab was administered to patients every 2 weeks at six dose levels: 0.01, 0.1, 0.3, 1.5, 3 and 10 mg/kg. Among the roughly 52 dose-escalation patients, approximately 20 had hepatocellular carcinoma, about 15 melanoma, 9 renal cell carcinoma and 9 head and neck cancer. A male proportion of about 79% and a mean age of 60 years, ranging from roughly 20 to 80, were recorded for the dose-escalation cohort. Patients were allowed to have had prior anti-PD-1, anti-PD-L1 or anti-CTLA-4 therapy, and 30% to 50% of the dose-escalation patients had previously received checkpoint inhibitors. Partial responses occurred in three dose-escalation patients: two with cutaneous melanoma and one with hepatocellular carcinoma. Peripheral TCRbeta sequencing was intended to test whether TCR sequence diversity was altered and clonal T-cell expansion was caused by ivuxolimab. The paper describes the monotherapy dose-escalation part (N ≈ 52 patients) of the phase I trial of ivuxolimab. What the work shows at the level of the full study, not this receptor alone: In partial responders in the 0.1-3.0 mg/kg groups, normalized peripheral clonal expansion was found to be among the lowest, especially among CD8+ T cells. After ivuxolimab, CD8+ T cells had more expanded clones than CD4+ T cells on average. At doses of 0.1 to 3.0 mg/kg, clonal expansion of both CD4+ and CD8+ T cells in blood was seen between baseline and week 6. The antigen specificity of the clonally expanded peripheral T cells was not determined. Low levels of normalized T-cell clonal expansion were also seen in some patients who did not respond.

Patients with a history of autoimmune disease or receiving systemic immunosuppression were excluded from the trial. Peripheral blood for TCR sequencing was collected from all dose cohorts at baseline, on cycle 4 day 1, and on cycle 7 day 1. The samples were taken from a phase I, first-in-human, multicenter, open-label dose-escalation trial of ivuxolimab. The trial enrolled adults with locally advanced or metastatic head and neck squamous cell, hepatocellular, melanoma or renal cell carcinoma. CD4+ and CD8+ T cells were sorted separately from peripheral blood before TCR sequencing. The CDR3 starts with the cysteine, ends with the phenylalanine, and has 12 residues. Only the CDR3 portion is preserved as DNA: 36 bases, with reading frame beginning at the first base. The germline V gene (reference sequence) sets CDR1 to LNHDA and CDR2 to SQIVND. Cut back by 9 bases and 5 bases, the V and J ends lie 10 bases apart.

Comments on this clone: This clone's antigen is unknown. Qualities for individual bases were not recorded, and no much larger clone is one base off.

For sequencing of the TCRbeta CDR3 region, genomic DNA was extracted from the sorted cells. The immunoSEQ Assay was used to sequence the TCRbeta CDR3 regions. TCRdb re-hosts the immuneACCESS table, in-frame sequences only. Its copies lack some clones; in the studies checked, an unresolved V gene accounts for under half of them, and the cause for the rest is not known. This sample lists fewer than 80,000 clones; 80% to 90% were detected once. The ten most abundant clones make up around 6% of the sample. The clonotype originates from an adult with an advanced solid tumor such as melanoma, head and neck, liver or kidney cancer. Recombination linked TRBV19 to TRBJ1-4, with the D gene not clear enough to name. The input for sequencing was CD4+ or CD8+ T cells sorted from blood, taken in a trial of the OX40 agonist ivuxolimab. The CDR3 corresponds to CASTPDNEKLFF. The nucleotide sequence reads TGTGCCAGCACCCCGGACAATGAAAAACTGTTTTTT.